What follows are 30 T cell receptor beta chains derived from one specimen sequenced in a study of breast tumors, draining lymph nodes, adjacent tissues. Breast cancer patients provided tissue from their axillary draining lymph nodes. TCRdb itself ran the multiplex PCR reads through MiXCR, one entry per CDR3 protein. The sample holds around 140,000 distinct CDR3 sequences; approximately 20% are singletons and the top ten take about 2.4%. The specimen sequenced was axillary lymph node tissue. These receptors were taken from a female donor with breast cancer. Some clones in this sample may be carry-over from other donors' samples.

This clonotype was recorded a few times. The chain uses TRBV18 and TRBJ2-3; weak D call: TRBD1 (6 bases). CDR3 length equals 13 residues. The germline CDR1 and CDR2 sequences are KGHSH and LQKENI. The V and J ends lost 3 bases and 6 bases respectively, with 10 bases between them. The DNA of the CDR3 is TGTGCCAGCTCACCCAACAGGGACGATACGCAGTATTTT. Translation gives CASSPNRDDTQYF.

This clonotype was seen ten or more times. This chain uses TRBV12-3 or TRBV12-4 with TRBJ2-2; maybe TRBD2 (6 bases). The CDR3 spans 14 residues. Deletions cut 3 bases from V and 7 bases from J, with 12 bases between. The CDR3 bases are TGTGCCAGCAGTTTCGGGACTGCCTACGGGGAGCTGTTTTTT. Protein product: CASSFGTAYGELFF.

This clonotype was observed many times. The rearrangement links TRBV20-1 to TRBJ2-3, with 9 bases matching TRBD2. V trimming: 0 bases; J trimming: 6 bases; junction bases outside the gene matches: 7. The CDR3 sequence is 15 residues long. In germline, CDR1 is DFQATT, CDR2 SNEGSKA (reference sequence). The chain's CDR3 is CSARDTSGFGDTQYF. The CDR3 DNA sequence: TGCAGTGCTAGAGACACTAGCGGGTTTGGGGATACGCAGTATTTT.

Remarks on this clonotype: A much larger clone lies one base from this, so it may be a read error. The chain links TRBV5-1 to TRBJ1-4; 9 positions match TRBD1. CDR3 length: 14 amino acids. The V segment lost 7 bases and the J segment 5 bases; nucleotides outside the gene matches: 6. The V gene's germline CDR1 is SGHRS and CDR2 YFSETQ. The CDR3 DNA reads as TGCGCCAGCGGCTGGGGACAGGGAAATGAAAAACTGTTTTTT. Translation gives CASGWGQGNEKLFF.

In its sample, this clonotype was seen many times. The CDR3 region is CATSRDWTFRGTQYF. The DNA of the CDR3 is TGTGCCACCAGCAGAGACTGGACATTTCGTGGTACGCAGTATTTT. V usage is TRBV15 and J usage is TRBJ2-3; maybe TRBD1 (5 bases). The CDR3 runs 15 residues. CDR1 is LNHNV and CDR2 is YYDKDF in the germline V gene (reference sequence). V lost 0 bases to trimming and J lost 8 bases, with 15 bases between them.

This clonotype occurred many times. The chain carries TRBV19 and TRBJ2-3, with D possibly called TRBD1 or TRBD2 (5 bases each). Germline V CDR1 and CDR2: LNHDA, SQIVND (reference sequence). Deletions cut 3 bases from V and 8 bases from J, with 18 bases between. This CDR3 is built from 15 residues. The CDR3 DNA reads TGTGCCAGTAGTATCTACGGGGCCAACGTCGCTACGCAGTATTTT. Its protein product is CASSIYGANVATQYF.

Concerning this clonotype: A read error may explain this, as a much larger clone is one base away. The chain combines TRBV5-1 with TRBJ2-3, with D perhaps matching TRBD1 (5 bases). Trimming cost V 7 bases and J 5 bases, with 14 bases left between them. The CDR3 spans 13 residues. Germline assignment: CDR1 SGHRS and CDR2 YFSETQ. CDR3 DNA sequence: TGCGCCAGCGGCCAAGGACACTTAGATACGCAGTATTTT. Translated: CASGQGHLDTQYF. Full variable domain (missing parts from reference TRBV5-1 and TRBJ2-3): KAGVTQTPRYLIKTRGQQVTLSCSPISGHRSVSWYQQTPGQGLQFLFEYFSETQRNKGNFPGRFSGRQFSNSRSEMNVSTLELGDSALYLCASGQGHLDTQYFGPGTRLTVL.

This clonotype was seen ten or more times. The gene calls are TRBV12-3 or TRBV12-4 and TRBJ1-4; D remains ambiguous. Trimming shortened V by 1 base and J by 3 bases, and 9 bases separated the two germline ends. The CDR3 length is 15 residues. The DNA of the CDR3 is TGTGCCAGCAGTTTAGTTAAAGGACCTAATGAAAAACTGTTTTTT. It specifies CASSLVKGPNEKLFF.

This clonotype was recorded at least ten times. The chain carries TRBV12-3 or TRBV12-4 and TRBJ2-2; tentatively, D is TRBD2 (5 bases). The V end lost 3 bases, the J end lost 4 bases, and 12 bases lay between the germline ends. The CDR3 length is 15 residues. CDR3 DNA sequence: TGTGCCAGCAGTTTTGGTGGGAGCGGCACCGGGGAGCTGTTTTTT. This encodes CASSFGGSGTGELFF.

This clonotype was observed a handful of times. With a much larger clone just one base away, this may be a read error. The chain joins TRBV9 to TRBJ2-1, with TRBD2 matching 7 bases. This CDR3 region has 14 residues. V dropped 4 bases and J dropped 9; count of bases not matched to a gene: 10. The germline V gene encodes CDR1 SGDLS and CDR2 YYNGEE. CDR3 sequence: CASSPRTRFCEQFF. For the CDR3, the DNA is TGTGCCAGCAGCCCTAGGACTAGGTTCTGTGAGCAGTTCTTC. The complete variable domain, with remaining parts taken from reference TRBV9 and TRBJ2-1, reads DSGVTQTPKHLITATGQRVTLRCSPRSGDLSVYWYQQSLDQGLQFLIQYYNGEERAKGNILERFSAQQFPDLHSELNLSSLELGDSALYFCASSPRTRFCEQFFGPGTRLTVL.

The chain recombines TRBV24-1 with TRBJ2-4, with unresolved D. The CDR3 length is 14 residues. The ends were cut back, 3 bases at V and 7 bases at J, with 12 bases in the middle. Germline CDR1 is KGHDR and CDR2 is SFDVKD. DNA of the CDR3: TGTGCCACCAGTGATGCGGATGCGTGGAACATTCAGTACTTC. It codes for CATSDADAWNIQYF.

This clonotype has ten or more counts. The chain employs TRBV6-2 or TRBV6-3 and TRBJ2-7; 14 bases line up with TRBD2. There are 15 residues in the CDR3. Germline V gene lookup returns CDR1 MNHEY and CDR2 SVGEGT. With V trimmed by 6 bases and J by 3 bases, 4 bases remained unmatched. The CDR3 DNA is TGTGCCAGCAGGGGTGGACTAGCGGGAGGCTACGAGCAGTACTTC. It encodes CASRGGLAGGYEQYF.

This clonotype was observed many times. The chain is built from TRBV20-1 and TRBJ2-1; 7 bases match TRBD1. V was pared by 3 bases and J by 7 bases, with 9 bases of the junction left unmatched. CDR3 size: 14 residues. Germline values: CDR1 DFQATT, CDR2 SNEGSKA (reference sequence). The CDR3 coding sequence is TGCAGTGCTAGTGAGGGGGCGCTGACGAATGAGCAGTTCTTC. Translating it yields CSASEGALTNEQFF.

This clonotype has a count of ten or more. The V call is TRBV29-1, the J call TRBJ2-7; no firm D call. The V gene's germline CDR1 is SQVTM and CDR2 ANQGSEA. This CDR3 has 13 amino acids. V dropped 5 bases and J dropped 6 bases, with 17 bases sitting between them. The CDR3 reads CSVLDGGVVEQYF. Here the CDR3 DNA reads TGCAGCGTTCTGGACGGCGGAGTCGTCGAGCAGTACTTC.

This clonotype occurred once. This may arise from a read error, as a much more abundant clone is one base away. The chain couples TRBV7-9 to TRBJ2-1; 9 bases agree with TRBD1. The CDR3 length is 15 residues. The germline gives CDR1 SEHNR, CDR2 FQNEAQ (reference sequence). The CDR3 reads CASRATGGSYSEQFF. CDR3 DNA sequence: TGTGCCAGCAGAGCGACAGGGGGATCCTACAGTGAGCAGTTCTTC.

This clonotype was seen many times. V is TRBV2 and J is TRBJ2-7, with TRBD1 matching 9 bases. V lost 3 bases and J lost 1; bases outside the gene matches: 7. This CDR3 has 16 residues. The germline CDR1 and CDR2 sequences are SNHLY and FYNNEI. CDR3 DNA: TGTGCCAGCAGTGAGGACAGGGGTCTTAGTTCCTACGAGCAGTACTTC. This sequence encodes CASSEDRGLSSYEQYF.

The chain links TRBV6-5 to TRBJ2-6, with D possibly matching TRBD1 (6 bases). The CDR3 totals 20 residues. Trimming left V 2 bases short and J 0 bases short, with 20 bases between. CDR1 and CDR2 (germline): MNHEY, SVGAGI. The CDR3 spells CASSYLNLGDKRSGANVLTF. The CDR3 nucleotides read TGTGCCAGCAGTTACCTCAATTTAGGGGACAAACGCTCTGGGGCCAACGTCCTGACTTTC.

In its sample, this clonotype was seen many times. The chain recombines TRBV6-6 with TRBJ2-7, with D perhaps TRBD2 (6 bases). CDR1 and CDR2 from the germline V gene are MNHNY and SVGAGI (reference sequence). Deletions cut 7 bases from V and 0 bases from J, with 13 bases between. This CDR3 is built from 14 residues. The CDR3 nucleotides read TGTGCCAGCAACTCGGGAGCCCCCTCCTACGAGCAGTACTTC. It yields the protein CASNSGAPSYEQYF.

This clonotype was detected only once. CDR3: CSASSSRTSGSNEQFF. The CDR3 DNA follows: TGCAGTGCCAGCAGCTCGAGGACTAGCGGGAGCAATGAGCAGTTCTTC. J is TRBJ2-1 and V is TRBV20-1; 13 bases line up with TRBD2. Trimming removed 6 bases from V and 6 bases from J; junction bases left unmatched: 11. This CDR3 has 16 amino acids. Germline V gene lookup returns CDR1 DFQATT and CDR2 SNEGSKA (reference sequence).

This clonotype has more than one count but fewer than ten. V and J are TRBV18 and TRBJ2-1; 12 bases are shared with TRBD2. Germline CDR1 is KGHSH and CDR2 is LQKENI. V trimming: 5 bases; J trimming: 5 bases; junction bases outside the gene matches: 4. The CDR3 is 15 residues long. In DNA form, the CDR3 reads TGTGCCAGCTCAGCCCGACTAGCGGGAGACAATGAGCAGTTCTTC. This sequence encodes CASSARLAGDNEQFF.

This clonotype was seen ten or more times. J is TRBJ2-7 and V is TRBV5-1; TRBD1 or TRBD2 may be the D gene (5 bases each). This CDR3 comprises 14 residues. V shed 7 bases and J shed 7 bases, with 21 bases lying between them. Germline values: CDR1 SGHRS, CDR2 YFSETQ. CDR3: CASSQVGGRGEQYF. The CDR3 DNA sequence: TGCGCCAGCTCCCAGGTTGGGGGTCGAGGAGAGCAGTACTTC.

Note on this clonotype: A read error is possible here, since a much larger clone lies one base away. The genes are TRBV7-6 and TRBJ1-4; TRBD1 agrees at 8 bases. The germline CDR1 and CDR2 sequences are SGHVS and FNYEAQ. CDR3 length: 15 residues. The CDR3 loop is CACSLALDRAEKLFF. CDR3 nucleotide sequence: TGTGCCTGCAGCTTAGCGCTGGACAGGGCTGAAAAACTGTTTTTT.

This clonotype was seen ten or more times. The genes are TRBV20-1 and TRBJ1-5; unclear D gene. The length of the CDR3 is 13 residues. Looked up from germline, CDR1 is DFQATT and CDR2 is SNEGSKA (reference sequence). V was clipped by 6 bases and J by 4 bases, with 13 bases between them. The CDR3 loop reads CSAQAGGNQPQHF. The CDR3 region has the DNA TGCAGTGCCCAGGCGGGCGGTAATCAGCCCCAGCATTTT.

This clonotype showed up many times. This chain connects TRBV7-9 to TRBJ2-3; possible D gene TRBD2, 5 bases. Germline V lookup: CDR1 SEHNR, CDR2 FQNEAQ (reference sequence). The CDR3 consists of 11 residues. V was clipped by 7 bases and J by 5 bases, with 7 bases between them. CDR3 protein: CASTRGDTQYF. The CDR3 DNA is TGTGCCAGCACTCGGGGAGATACGCAGTATTTT.

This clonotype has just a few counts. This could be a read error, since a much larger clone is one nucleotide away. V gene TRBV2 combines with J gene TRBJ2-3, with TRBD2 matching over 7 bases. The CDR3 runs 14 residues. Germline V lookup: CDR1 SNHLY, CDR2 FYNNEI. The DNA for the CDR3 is TGTGCCAGCATGGTGGGAGGGCAGACAGATACGCGGTATTTT. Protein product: CASMVGGQTDTRYF.

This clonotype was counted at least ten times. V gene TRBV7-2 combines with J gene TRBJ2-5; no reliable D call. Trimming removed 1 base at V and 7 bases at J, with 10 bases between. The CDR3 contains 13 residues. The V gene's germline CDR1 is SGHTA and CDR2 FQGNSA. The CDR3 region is CASSLGYSGTQYF. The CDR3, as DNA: TGTGCCAGCAGCTTAGGGTACTCGGGGACCCAGTACTTC.

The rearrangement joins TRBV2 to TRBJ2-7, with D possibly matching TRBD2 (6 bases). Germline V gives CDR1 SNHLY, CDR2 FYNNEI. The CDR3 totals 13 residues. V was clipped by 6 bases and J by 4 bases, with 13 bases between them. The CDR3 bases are TGTGCCAGCAGGGGAGGTGGATTATACGAGCAGTACTTC. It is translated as CASRGGGLYEQYF.

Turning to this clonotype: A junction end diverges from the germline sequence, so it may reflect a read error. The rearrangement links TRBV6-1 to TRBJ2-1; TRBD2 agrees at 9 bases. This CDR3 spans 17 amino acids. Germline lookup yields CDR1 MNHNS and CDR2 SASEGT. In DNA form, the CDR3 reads TGTGCCAGCAAATCCGGGACTAGCAGGAGTCTCTACAGTGAGCAGTTCTTC. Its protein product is CASKSGTSRSLYSEQFF.

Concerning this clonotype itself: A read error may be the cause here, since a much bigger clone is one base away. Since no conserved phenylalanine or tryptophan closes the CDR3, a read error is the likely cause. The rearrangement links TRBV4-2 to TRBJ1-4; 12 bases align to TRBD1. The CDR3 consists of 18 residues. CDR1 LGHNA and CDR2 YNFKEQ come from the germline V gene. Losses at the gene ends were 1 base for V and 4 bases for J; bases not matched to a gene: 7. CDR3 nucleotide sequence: TGTGCCAGCAGCCAAGGGGACAGGGGGCGTACGGTTAATGAAAAACTGTTTTCT. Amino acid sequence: CASSQGDRGRTVNEKLFS.

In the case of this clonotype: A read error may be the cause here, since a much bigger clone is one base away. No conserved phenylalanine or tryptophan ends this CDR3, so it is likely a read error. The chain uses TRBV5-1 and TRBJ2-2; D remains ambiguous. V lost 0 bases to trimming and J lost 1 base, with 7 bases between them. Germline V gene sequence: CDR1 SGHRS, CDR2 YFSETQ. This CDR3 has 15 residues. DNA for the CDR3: TGCGCCAGCAGCTTGGGACAAAAGAACACCGGGGAGCTGTTTTCT. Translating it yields CASSLGQKNTGELFS.